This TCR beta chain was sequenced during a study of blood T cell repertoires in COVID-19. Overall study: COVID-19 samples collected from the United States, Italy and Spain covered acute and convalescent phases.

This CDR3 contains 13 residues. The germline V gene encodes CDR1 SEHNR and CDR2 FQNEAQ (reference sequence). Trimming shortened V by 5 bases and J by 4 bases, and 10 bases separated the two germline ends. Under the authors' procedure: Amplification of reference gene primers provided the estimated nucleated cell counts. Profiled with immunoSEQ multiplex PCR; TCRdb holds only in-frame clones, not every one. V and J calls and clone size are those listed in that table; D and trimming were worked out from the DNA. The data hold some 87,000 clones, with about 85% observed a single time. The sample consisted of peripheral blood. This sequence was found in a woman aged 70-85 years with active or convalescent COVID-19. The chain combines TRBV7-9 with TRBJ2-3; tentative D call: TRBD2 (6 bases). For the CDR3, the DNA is TGTGCCAGCAGCGCCTCGGGGGCAGATACGCAGTATTTT. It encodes CASSASGADTQYF.